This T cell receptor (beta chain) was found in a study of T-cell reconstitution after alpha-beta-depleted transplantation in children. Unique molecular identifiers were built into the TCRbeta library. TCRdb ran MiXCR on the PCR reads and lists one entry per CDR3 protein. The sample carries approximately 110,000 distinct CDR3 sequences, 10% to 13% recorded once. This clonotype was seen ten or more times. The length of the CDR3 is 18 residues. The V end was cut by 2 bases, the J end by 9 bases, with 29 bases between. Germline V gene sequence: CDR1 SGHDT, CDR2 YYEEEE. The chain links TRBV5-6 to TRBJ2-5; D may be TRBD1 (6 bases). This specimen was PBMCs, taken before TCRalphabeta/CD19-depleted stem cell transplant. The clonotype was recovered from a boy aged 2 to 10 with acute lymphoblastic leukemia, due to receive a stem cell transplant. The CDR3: CASSFWRQGYSARAAQYF. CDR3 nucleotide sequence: TGTGCCAGCAGCTTCTGGCGGCAGGGGTATTCAGCAAGAGCGGCCCAGTACTTC.